The following is a TCR beta chain sequence with its context. Antigen: not known. This sample stems from a study of CD8 T cells in ankylosing spondylitis. Study observations and caveats: Reports say disease-linked clones showed up significantly more in matched ankylosing spondylitis synovial fluid. Previously reported in reactive arthritis synovial fluid and blood were some of the motif variants. A TCR beta motif made of about eight highly homologous variants seemed typical of ankylosing spondylitis blood.

Each TCR beta library was made by quantitative 5'-RACE that incorporated molecular barcodes. TCRdb passed the 5' RACE reads through MiXCR, listing each CDR3 protein once. The profile shows fewer than 250,000 distinct CDR3 sequences, approximately 30% of them singletons. V lost 2 bases and J 4 bases, leaving 8 bases between the germline ends. This CDR3 has 13 residues. Germline V CDR1 and CDR2: SGHVS, FNYEAQ. What was sequenced was blood, either unsorted or a sorted T cell fraction (not recorded which). The chain links TRBV7-6 to TRBJ2-5; D is perhaps TRBD1 (5 bases). This receptor was taken from a male donor with ankylosing spondylitis or in good health (not recorded which). Here the CDR3 reads CASSLFRAETQYF. DNA of the CDR3: TGTGCCAGCAGCTTATTCAGGGCAGAGACCCAGTACTTC. The whole variable domain, remainder taken from reference TRBV7-6 and TRBJ2-5, is GAGVSQSPRYKVTKRGQDVALRCDPISGHVSLYWYRQALGQGPEFLTYFNYEAQQDKSGLPNDRFSAERPEGSISTLTIQRTEQRDSAMYRCASSLFRAETQYFGPGTRLLVL.